This T cell receptor (beta chain) was recovered during a study of OX40 agonist ivuxolimab in advanced cancers. Study findings and constraints: Low levels of normalized T-cell clonal expansion also appeared in some nonresponders. Clones of CD4+ and CD8+ blood T cells grew by week 6 at doses of 0.1 to 3.0 mg/kg. Among the lowest peripheral clonal expansion occurred in 0.1-3.0 mg/kg partial responders.

As concerns this clone: What it recognizes is unknown.

Assay: immunoSEQ multiplex PCR; the TCRdb copy retains only in-frame clones and omits some. The table has around 74,000 clones, roughly 90% seen once. CDR3 length equals 16 residues. Unmatched junction bases numbered 3, after V lost 2 bases and J lost 0 bases. CDR1 and CDR2 (germline): SGDLS, YYNGEE. At cycle 4 day 1, cycle 7 day 1, and baseline, blood was sampled. The sequencing used CD4+ or CD8+ T cells sorted from blood, collected in a trial of the OX40 agonist ivuxolimab. The V gene is TRBV9, the J gene TRBJ2-3, with 10 bases that match TRBD2. The source of this sequence is an adult with an advanced solid tumor such as melanoma, head and neck, liver or kidney cancer. CDR3 loop: CASSVLSGGSTDTQYF. CDR3 sequence (DNA): TGTGCCAGCAGCGTCCTTAGCGGGGGGAGCACAGATACGCAGTATTTT.